This record looks at one TCR beta chain sequence and its context. The antigen it recognizes is unknown. Within one base of it there is no much larger clone, and no base qualities were kept. TCR CDR3 regions were amplified from genomic DNA by multiplex PCR using the deep immunoSEQ assay. For each cell subset, the extracted genomic DNA was distributed evenly across all wells of several immunoSEQ 96-well plates, and each plate served as one replicate. For sorted subsets, approximately 210 ng genomic DNA, equal to about 30,000 T cell genomes, was loaded into each replicate PCR. The purified libraries were quantified using a Qubit 3.0 fluorometer, sized with a Bioanalyzer 2100, and then quantified again using the KAPA Library Quantification kit. Every immunoSEQ 96-well plate was sequenced on a separate single-read 150-cycle Illumina NextSeq 550 flow cell. Concerning the study's data processing: Because the immunoSEQ output included only junctional sequences and no quality scores, the filtering could not be the same as the filtering used for full-length reads. To assign V/J genes and CDR3, sequences were annotated using PyIR, a Python wrapper for IgBLAST v1.9, with IMGT germline references. Reads were removed for weak V/J assignments (E-value above 1e-6), missing CDR3, stop codons, out-of-frame junctions, or ambiguous translated residues. V3J clonotypes were defined as sequences sharing an identical inferred V gene, J gene, and CDR3 amino acid sequence. Percentage overlap between repertoires was computed as shared unique clonotypes divided by the size of the smaller repertoire. Richness of each repertoire was evaluated using RTK rarefaction, the Chao1 estimator, and Recon v2.1 estimates of unobserved clonotypes. OLGA was used to compute generation probabilities for all TCRbeta clonotypes that the gDNA method yielded from several donors. TCRdb retrieved this table from immuneACCESS and kept in-frame rearrangements only. Not all clones are present; in checked studies, unresolved V genes account for under half, and no reason is known for the remainder. D and trimming come from the DNA, and the V and J calls and clone size come from that table. Here the sample has about 690,000 clones; about 90% occur a single time. Around a third of the sample is in the top ten clones.

These data are taken from a study of shared clonotypes between healthy human individuals (dated by TCRdb to between 2020 and 2021). About the study as a whole: Three men and two women, aged 18 to 49 years, made up the cohort. For each donor, three plates each were used for CD4 naive and CD4 memory, two plates were used for CD8 naive, and one plate was used for CD8 memory. The study deeply sequenced blood TCR repertoires of several healthy adults to estimate repertoire size and the extent of clonotype sharing between individuals. Different laboratories and diverse techniques were used to prepare libraries and sequence TCR repertoires, to increase sequencing depth and limit assay-specific biases. Between about 0.8 and 9.5 billion PBMCs per donor were obtained by leukapheresis.

Results the study describes overall, beyond this receptor: Approximately 5% of naive CD4, 3% to 3.5% of naive CD8, roughly 2.4% of memory CD4, and more than 0.35% of memory CD8 clonotypes were shared across several donors. Naive subsets generally had larger estimated clonotype richness than memory subsets. Sampling was restricted to blood, and TCR repertoires in tissue are likely to differ from TCR repertoires in blood. Higher generation probabilities were observed for clonotypes shared by all four sorted-subset donors than for non-shared clonotypes. The small number of donors limited the genetic and exposure-history diversity represented. Even with the large sequencing depth, rarefaction of the sorted-subset datasets indicated that sequencing was incomplete. Based on pairwise subsampling, the degree of clonotype sharing among donors was expected to be affected by sequencing depth.

The donors were healthy, HIV-negative adults who had no recently reported acute infections or vaccinations. Every donor was a Caucasian adult residing in Nashville, Tennessee, USA. CD8 memory samples combined magnetically selected CD45RO+ cells with CCR7-negative CD45RA+ effector memory (TemRA) cells. Blood was obtained by leukapheresis, after which PBMCs were separated by Ficoll-Histopaque density gradient centrifugation and cryopreserved in liquid nitrogen vapor phase. Analytical flow cytometry was used to check the purity and quantity of every magnetically sorted T cell population. From each sorted fraction, genomic DNA was isolated and quantified by UV absorbance on a Nanodrop 2000c. CDR1 and CDR2 are read off the germline V gene (reference sequence) as PRHDT and FYEKMQ. The germline ends are 6 bases apart after V is trimmed by 8 bases and J by 7 bases. Measured from the cysteine to the phenylalanine, the CDR3 is 10 residues long. Just the 30-base CDR3 DNA is kept, in frame starting at base 1.

The specimen sequenced was memory CD8+ T cells from PBMCs. Read against the paper, the sample's cell subset or site label means: CD45RO+ cells pooled with CCR7-negative TemRA cells. The sequence came from a young man in good health. Some clones in this sample may be carry-over from other donors' samples. The chain couples TRBV13 to TRBJ2-1, and perhaps TRBD2 as D gene, on 5 matching bases. The base sequence is TGTGCCAGCGGAGGTAATGAGCAGTTCTTC. Translated, it gives CASGGNEQFF.